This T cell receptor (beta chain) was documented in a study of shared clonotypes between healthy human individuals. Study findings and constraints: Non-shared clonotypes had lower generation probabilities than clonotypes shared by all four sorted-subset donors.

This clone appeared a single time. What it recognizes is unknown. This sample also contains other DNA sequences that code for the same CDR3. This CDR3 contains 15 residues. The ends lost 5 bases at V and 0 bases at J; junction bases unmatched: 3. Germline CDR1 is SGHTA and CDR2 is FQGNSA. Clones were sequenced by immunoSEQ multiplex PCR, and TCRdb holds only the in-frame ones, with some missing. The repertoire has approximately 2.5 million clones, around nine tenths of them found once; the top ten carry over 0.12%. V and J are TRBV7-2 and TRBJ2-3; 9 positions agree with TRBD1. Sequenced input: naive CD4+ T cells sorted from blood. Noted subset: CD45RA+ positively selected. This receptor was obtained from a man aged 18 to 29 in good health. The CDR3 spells CASSPGQGSTDTQYF. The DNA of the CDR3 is TGTGCCAGCAGCCCTGGACAGGGGAGCACAGATACGCAGTATTTT.